This T cell receptor (beta chain) was identified during a study of identifying expanded T cells in peripheral blood. Findings and caveats of the study: Differentially abundant clones: about 1.2 between replicates, about 15 at 2 to 3 weeks, approximately 19 at four. Variance in clone template counts between approximately 2-week samples significantly increased with total template count across all healthy donors.

Comments on this clone: Its antigen is not identified.

Germline CDR1 is SEHNR and CDR2 is FQNEAQ (reference sequence). The CDR3 is made up of 15 amino acids. V shed 2 bases and J shed 4 bases, with 14 bases lying between them. Healthy donors had no documented immune events, such as infections, while sampled. TCRdb keeps only in-frame clones here, not all; method: immunoSEQ multiplex PCR. The sample lists 100,000 or so clones; roughly 87% were seen once. The chain joins TRBV7-9 to TRBJ2-5; D is perhaps TRBD2 (7 bases). Sequences were obtained from blood. This sequence originates from a person between 18 and 70 years old in good health. CDR3 DNA: TGTGCCAGCAGCTTATATGGGGGGGCCGGAGAGACCCAGTACTTC. Amino acids: CASSLYGGAGETQYF.